The next 29 T cell receptor beta chains were all read from a single sample in a study of control samples from healthy donors and cancer patients (TCRdb year 2020). Library construction relied on the immunoSEQ multiplex PCR assay. This immuneACCESS table, as held by TCRdb, lists in-frame sequences with V and J called but not all clones. Of the missing ones, under half trace to an unresolved V gene in checked studies; the others have no known cause. This sample gives about 82,000 clones in total; around 87% of them show up just once. Of the sample, roughly 20% is held by the ten largest clones. The specimen was blood. The receptors originated from a man in his fifties or sixties in good health.

The rearrangement uses TRBV7-3 and TRBJ2-3; 10 bases line up with TRBD2. CDR1 is SGHTA, CDR2 FQGTGA, per germline. The CDR3 spans 15 residues. V gave up 4 bases and J gave up 1 base; unmatched junction bases: 2. CDR3 in DNA: TGTGCCAGCAGCTCCGGACTAGCGGGCACAGATACGCAGTATTTT. Amino acid sequence: CASSSGLAGTDTQYF.

This clone was recorded once. Other nucleotide sequences in the sample specify the same CDR3. The chain uses TRBV12-3 or TRBV12-4 and TRBJ1-2; D gene unclear. The V end lost 5 bases, the J end lost 0 bases, and 7 bases lay between the germline ends. This CDR3 is 13 amino acids long. The CDR3 spells CASSLQTNYGYTF. In DNA, the CDR3 is TGTGCCAGCAGTCTCCAGACTAACTATGGCTACACCTTC.

This clone was seen only a few times. The rearrangement joins TRBV2 to TRBJ2-1; maybe TRBD1 (5 bases). The CDR3 covers 11 residues. Looked up from germline, CDR1 is SNHLY and CDR2 is FYNNEI. The germline V and J ends were trimmed by 6 bases and 10 bases, with 10 bases remaining between them. The CDR3 protein is CASRDKGEQFF. The CDR3 region has the DNA TGTGCCAGCAGGGACAAGGGCGAGCAGTTCTTC.

This rearrangement joins TRBV14 to TRBJ1-2; the match to TRBD1 covers 9 bases. CDR3 size: 14 residues. The germline gives CDR1 SGHDN, CDR2 FVKESK. V was pared by 3 bases and J by 8 bases, with 7 bases of the junction left unmatched. Written as DNA, the CDR3 is TGTGCCAGCAGCCAGCCGGGACAGGGTCACGGCTACACCTTC. Its translation: CASSQPGQGHGYTF.

The DNA for the CDR3 is TGTGCCAGTAGCAAGCCTTATAGCAATCAGCCCCAGCATTTT. Translated: CASSKPYSNQPQHF. This sequence joins TRBV19 and TRBJ1-5, with D uncertain. The CDR3 totals 14 residues. Germline loops: CDR1 LNHDA, CDR2 SQIVND (reference sequence). V lost 6 bases and J 0 bases, leaving 9 bases between the germline ends. The complete variable domain, with remaining parts taken from reference TRBV19 and TRBJ1-5, reads DGGITQSPKYLFRKEGQNVTLSCEQNLNHDAMYWYRQDPGQGLRLIYYSQIVNDFQKGDIAEGYSVSREKKESFPLTVTSAQKNPTAFYLCASSKPYSNQPQHFGDGTRLSIL.

This chain links TRBV13 with TRBJ2-5; the D is unclear. The germline gives CDR1 PRHDT, CDR2 FYEKMQ (reference sequence). The CDR3 covers 12 residues. V was shortened by 0 bases and J by 7 bases, with 6 bases between the two germline ends. DNA for the CDR3: TGTGCCAGCAGCTTAGGTCGGTTGACCCAGTACTTC. Its protein is CASSLGRLTQYF.

This chain joins TRBV28 and TRBJ1-5; D is unclear. CDR1 MDHEN and CDR2 SYDVKM come from the germline V gene. This CDR3 is built from 15 residues. V lost 3 bases to trimming and J lost 5 bases, with 14 bases between them. The CDR3 reads CASSFQQFRHQPQHF. Here the CDR3 DNA reads TGTGCCAGCAGTTTTCAACAGTTCAGACATCAGCCCCAGCATTTT.

This chain connects TRBV5-1 to TRBJ2-1; D possibly corresponds to TRBD2 (6 bases). The CDR3 loop spans 15 amino acids. CDR1 and CDR2 (germline): SGHRS, YFSETQ. The V and J ends lost 0 bases and 4 bases respectively, with 11 bases between them. In nucleotides, the CDR3 is TGCGCCAGCAGCTTGGGGGGCGGGGTGTACAATGAGCAGTTCTTC. Encoded protein: CASSLGGGVYNEQFF.

The chain uses TRBV5-1 and TRBJ1-5, with D maybe TRBD1 (5 bases). This CDR3 has 14 amino acids. CDR1 and CDR2 from the germline V gene are SGHRS and YFSETQ. V lost 4 bases to trimming and J lost 3 bases, with 11 bases between them. CDR3 bases: TGCGCCAGCAGCCCTACAGGCAACAATCAGCCCCAGCATTTT. It yields the protein CASSPTGNNQPQHF.

The V and J genes are TRBV7-8 and TRBJ2-3; D is undetermined. The CDR3 is made up of 14 amino acids. Per germline, CDR1 SGHVS and CDR2 FQNEAQ. V lost 5 bases and J lost 2, with 11 bases in between. CDR3 loop: CASSPPVNTDTQYF. CDR3 coding DNA: TGTGCCAGCAGCCCCCCAGTTAACACAGATACGCAGTATTTT.

V and J are TRBV12-3 or TRBV12-4 and TRBJ2-1; 8 bases fit TRBD1. J lost 9 bases, V lost 4 bases, and 2 bases had no gene match. This CDR3 spans 12 amino acids. The CDR3 loop is CASSYTGGEQFF. In DNA, the CDR3 is TGTGCCAGCAGTTATACAGGGGGTGAGCAGTTCTTC.

This rearrangement joins TRBV7-2 to TRBJ2-1; 7 bases are a match to TRBD1. The CDR3 spans 15 residues. The V gene end was trimmed by 5 bases and the J gene end by 7 bases; junction bases not matched to a gene: 11. The V gene's germline CDR1 is SGHTA and CDR2 FQGNSA. The CDR3 DNA sequence: TGTGCCAGCAGCGTTTATCGGGACAGTATTAATGAGCAGTTCTTC. Translated: CASSVYRDSINEQFF.

This chain uses TRBV4-3 with TRBJ1-4, with TRBD1 identical over 10 bases. Germline CDR1 reads LGHNA; CDR2 reads YSLEER. V lost 4 bases to trimming and J lost 5 bases; unmatched junction nucleotides: 10. The CDR3 spans 17 residues. The CDR3 sequence is CASSPMGQGILNEKLFF. The DNA of the CDR3 is TGCGCCAGCAGCCCGATGGGACAGGGGATATTGAATGAAAAACTGTTTTTT.

The V and J genes are TRBV24-1 and TRBJ2-3, with 10 bases that match TRBD2. Germline lookup yields CDR1 KGHDR and CDR2 SFDVKD. This CDR3 has 17 amino acids. The ends lost 3 bases at V and 4 bases at J; junction bases unmatched: 9. The CDR3 DNA sequence: TGTGCCACCAGTGATGCCAGGGCTAGCGGGAGTGCAGATACGCAGTATTTT. Residues: CATSDARASGSADTQYF.

The V call is TRBV7-2, the J call TRBJ1-6; D is unclear. This CDR3 has 14 residues. Trimming removed 5 bases from V and 2 bases from J, with 7 bases in between. Per germline, CDR1 SGHTA and CDR2 FQGNSA. The CDR3, as DNA: TGTGCCAGCAGCGCCGTCCCCTATAATTCACCCCTCCACTTT. This sequence encodes CASSAVPYNSPLHF.

The chain employs TRBV24-1 and TRBJ1-1, with D perhaps TRBD1 (6 bases). The V end lost 3 bases, the J end lost 5 bases, and 12 bases lay between the germline ends. This CDR3 comprises 14 residues. CDR1 and CDR2 (germline): KGHDR, SFDVKD. Written as DNA, the CDR3 is TGTGCCACCAGTGATGCGGGAAGGGGGACTGAAGCTTTCTTT. The encoded protein is CATSDAGRGTEAFF.

The chain has TRBV9 and TRBJ2-3; D unresolved. Germline lookup yields CDR1 SGDLS and CDR2 YYNGEE. The CDR3 loop spans 13 amino acids. Trimming took off 6 bases at V and 0 bases at J, with 8 bases between the two ends. CDR3 sequence reads: CASTFGSTDTQYF. The CDR3 DNA is TGTGCCAGCACCTTCGGGAGCACAGATACGCAGTATTTT.

This chain joins TRBV20-1 and TRBJ2-7; tentative D call: TRBD1 (6 bases). V lost 5 bases and J lost 5, with 10 bases in between. The CDR3 is 11 residues long. The germline CDR1 and CDR2 sequences are DFQATT and SNEGSKA (reference sequence). CDR3 protein: CSALQGNEQYV. DNA for the CDR3: TGCAGTGCTTTACAGGGTAACGAGCAGTACGTC.

CDR3 protein: CASRQFGGPTNYGYTF. CDR3 in DNA: TGTGCCAGCAGACAATTTGGGGGCCCGACTAACTATGGCTACACCTTC. V usage is TRBV2 and J usage is TRBJ1-2; TRBD1 might be the D (6 bases). Trimming removed 6 bases from V and 0 bases from J, with 17 bases in between. CDR1 and CDR2 (germline): SNHLY, FYNNEI. The CDR3 contains 16 residues.

The chain links TRBV19 to TRBJ2-3, with D possibly being TRBD1 (6 bases). This CDR3 has 14 residues. With 8 bases removed from V and 0 bases from J, the gap between germline ends came to 12 bases. Germline lookup yields CDR1 LNHDA and CDR2 SQIVND (reference sequence). The CDR3 nucleotides are TGTGCCAGTTCTCCGGGACATAGCACAGATACGCAGTATTTT. It translates to CASSPGHSTDTQYF.

J is TRBJ1-2 and V is TRBV7-2; D is ambiguous. The CDR3 contains 13 residues. Deletions cut 4 bases from V and 7 bases from J, with 13 bases between. Germline assignment: CDR1 SGHTA and CDR2 FQGNSA. CDR3 in amino acids: CASSSLGFGGYTF. CDR3 in DNA: TGTGCCAGCAGCTCTCTCGGATTCGGTGGCTACACCTTC.

V usage is TRBV18 and J usage is TRBJ1-2; possible D gene TRBD1, 5 bases. In germline, CDR1 is KGHSH, CDR2 LQKENI. Trimming took 3 bases from V and 8 from J, leaving 13 bases between them. The CDR3 extends over 13 amino acids. CDR3 bases: TGTGCCAGCTCACCGCGGGGGAGTGACGGCTACACCTTC. Protein product: CASSPRGSDGYTF.

The CDR3 coding sequence is TGTGCCAGTAGTATTCGGACAGGGAACACTGAAGCTTTCTTT. Protein: CASSIRTGNTEAFF. The chain joins TRBV19 to TRBJ1-1, with 7 nucleotides matching TRBD1. With 3 bases clipped from V and 1 base from J, the junction kept 2 bases outside the gene matches. The CDR3 sequence is 14 residues long. Germline loops: CDR1 LNHDA, CDR2 SQIVND (reference sequence).

This chain connects TRBV19 to TRBJ1-2, with 8 bases fitting TRBD1. V shed 3 bases, J shed 4 bases, and the junction held 10 bases outside the gene matches. CDR3 size: 16 residues. CDR1 is LNHDA, CDR2 SQIVND, per germline (reference sequence). CDR3 nucleotides: TGTGCCAGTAGTATTCTCGGGACAGGAATTGGCTATGGCTACACCTTC. It is translated as CASSILGTGIGYGYTF.

V and J are TRBV4-3 and TRBJ2-5; TRBD2 is a possible D gene (5 bases). V lost 4 bases to trimming and J lost 4 bases, with 10 bases between them. The CDR3 loop spans 13 amino acids. Germline values: CDR1 LGHNA, CDR2 YSLEER. The CDR3 nucleotides read TGCGCCAGCAGCCGCGGACTGGGAGAGACCCAGTACTTC. Its translation: CASSRGLGETQYF.

This clone was recorded only once. The chain joins TRBV6-2 or TRBV6-3 to TRBJ2-3, with D tentatively TRBD1 (6 bases). This CDR3 contains 13 residues. Per germline, CDR1 MNHEY and CDR2 SVGEGT. V was shortened by 6 bases and J by 8 bases, with 15 bases between the two germline ends. As DNA, the CDR3 is TGTGCCAGCAGCGCACAGGGTTTTGGTACGCAGTATTTT. Amino acids: CASSAQGFGTQYF.

V and J are TRBV15 and TRBJ1-3, with D possibly TRBD1 on 5 matching bases. Trimming took 0 bases from V and 1 from J, leaving 13 bases between them. In germline, CDR1 is LNHNV, CDR2 YYDKDF (reference sequence). This CDR3 comprises 17 residues. CDR3: CATSRDGAGRSGNTIYF. The CDR3 DNA is TGTGCCACCAGCAGAGATGGCGCAGGGAGGTCTGGAAACACCATATATTTT.

This chain links TRBV20-1 with TRBJ2-1, with TRBD2 as a possible D gene (6 bases). Germline assignment: CDR1 DFQATT and CDR2 SNEGSKA (reference sequence). Between the trimmed V and J ends, which lost 3 bases and 6 bases, there was a span of 15 bases. There are 14 residues in the CDR3. CDR3 loop: CSASTSPPFNEQFF. The CDR3 DNA is TGCAGTGCTAGTACTAGCCCTCCGTTCAATGAGCAGTTCTTC.

The chain couples TRBV19 to TRBJ2-3, with TRBD2 matching over 8 bases. CDR1 is LNHDA and CDR2 is SQIVND in the germline V gene (reference sequence). The CDR3 runs 17 residues. The junction had 17 bases not matched to a gene; V was cut back by 2 bases and J by 10 bases. The CDR3 sequence: CASSINSNSGVGAAQYF. Written as DNA, the CDR3 is TGTGCCAGTAGTATAAATAGTAATAGCGGGGTTGGGGCAGCGCAGTATTTT.